This entry lists 32 T cell receptor beta chains sequenced from one sample in a study of T cell changes during pregnancy in multiple sclerosis. Only in-frame clones appear in the TCRdb table, and some are missing; sequencing was by immunoSEQ multiplex PCR. The sample yields just under 20,000 clones, 86% seen once. The sequencing used CD8+ T cells from peripheral blood mononuclear cells, collected in the third trimester of pregnancy. The origin of the receptors is a female donor in good health, enrolled as a control in a pregnancy study.

The chain has TRBV6-5 and TRBJ2-1, with 13 bases that match TRBD2. The germline V gene encodes CDR1 MNHEY and CDR2 SVGAGI. J was trimmed by 6 bases and V by 6 bases; bases with no gene match: 5. The CDR3 runs to 15 residues. CDR3 sequence (DNA): TGTGCCAGCAGCCCCGGGACTAGCGGGGCCAATGAGCAGTTCTTC. Translating it yields CASSPGTSGANEQFF.

This clone was recorded only once. V gene TRBV7-9 combines with J gene TRBJ2-1; 9 nucleotides line up with TRBD2. The junction had 9 bases not matched to a gene; V was cut back by 4 bases and J by 5 bases. The germline CDR1 and CDR2 sequences are SEHNR and FQNEAQ (reference sequence). This CDR3 has 16 amino acids. CDR3 region: CASSSGVLAGNNEQFF. In nucleotides, the CDR3 is TGTGCCAGCAGCTCGGGGGTACTAGCGGGCAACAATGAGCAGTTCTTC.

The chain recombines TRBV28 with TRBJ1-1, with a tentative D call TRBD1 (5 bases). The CDR3 extends over 14 amino acids. CDR1 and CDR2 (germline): MDHEN, SYDVKM. The V gene lost 3 bases and the J gene lost 3 bases, with 11 bases spanning the gap. The CDR3 loop reads CASSFSWGDTEAFF. The CDR3 coding sequence is TGTGCCAGCAGTTTCTCTTGGGGGGACACTGAAGCTTTCTTT.

This chain links TRBV2 with TRBJ1-2, with D possibly being TRBD1 (6 bases). V was clipped by 8 bases and J by 4 bases, with 11 bases between them. Germline V CDR1 and CDR2: SNHLY, FYNNEI. The CDR3 has 12 amino acids. The DNA of the CDR3 is TGTGCCAGCTTGCCAGGGGTCTATGGCTACACCTTC. Amino acids: CASLPGVYGYTF.

The V gene is TRBV5-6, the J gene TRBJ1-1; D is unclear. The CDR3 loop spans 12 amino acids. Per the germline V gene, CDR1 is SGHDT and CDR2 is YYEEEE. Trimming removed 6 bases from V and 8 bases from J, with 14 bases in between. The DNA of the CDR3 is TGTGCCAGCACCCTAGGAGAACGGGAAGCTTTCTTT. Amino acids: CASTLGEREAFF. Full variable domain (rest looked up from reference TRBV5-6 and TRBJ1-1): DAGVTQSPTHLIKTRGQQVTLRCSPKSGHDTVSWYQQALGQGPQFIFQYYEEEERQRGNFPDRFSGHQFPNYSSELNVNALLLGDSALYLCASTLGEREAFFGQGTRLTVV.

CDR3 sequence reads: CASSIRKSLASPLHF. The CDR3 nucleotides are TGTGCCAGTAGTATAAGAAAGTCCCTCGCGTCACCCCTCCACTTT. The V call is TRBV19, the J call TRBJ1-6, with unresolved D. In germline, CDR1 is LNHDA, CDR2 SQIVND (reference sequence). Trimming pared 2 bases from V and 10 bases from J, leaving 15 bases between. The CDR3 is made up of 15 amino acids.

The rearrangement joins TRBV18 to TRBJ2-3; D not resolved. The V and J ends lost 3 bases and 3 bases respectively, with 7 bases between them. In germline, CDR1 is KGHSH, CDR2 LQKENI. The CDR3 length is 13 residues. Here the CDR3 DNA reads TGTGCCAGCTCACCCTATAAAACAGATACGCAGTATTTT. It specifies CASSPYKTDTQYF.

The chain recombines TRBV25-1 with TRBJ2-3, with D perhaps TRBD1 (6 bases). This CDR3 region has 15 residues. Germline V gives CDR1 MGHDK, CDR2 SYGVNS. The V gene lost 3 bases and the J gene lost 1 base, with 11 bases spanning the gap. CDR3 in DNA: TGTGCCAGCAGTGATTTGGGGGCAGGCACAGATACGCAGTATTTT. This gives the protein CASSDLGAGTDTQYF.

The J gene is TRBJ2-3, the V gene TRBV5-6; 12 nucleotides align to TRBD1. The CDR3 totals 17 residues. Germline assignment: CDR1 SGHDT and CDR2 YYEEEE. Unmatched junction bases numbered 10, after V lost 4 bases and J lost 4 bases. The CDR3 DNA follows: TGTGCCAGCAGCGCTCTTGGGACAGGGGGCGAGTCAGATACGCAGTATTTT. The encoded protein is CASSALGTGGESDTQYF.

This clone appeared a single time. The chain combines TRBV5-6 with TRBJ1-2; D possibly corresponds to TRBD1 (5 bases). CDR1 SGHDT and CDR2 YYEEEE come from the germline V gene. V gave up 5 bases and J gave up 0 bases, with 8 bases separating them. The CDR3 contains 13 residues. CDR3 amino acids: CASRGGSNYGYTF. The CDR3 DNA follows: TGTGCCAGCAGGGGGGGATCTAACTATGGCTACACCTTC.

The chain combines TRBV4-3 with TRBJ1-1; D not resolved. CDR1 is LGHNA, CDR2 YSLEER, per germline. V was trimmed by 1 base and J by 3 bases, leaving 3 bases between them. The CDR3 consists of 12 residues. The CDR3, as DNA: TGCGCCAGCAGCCAAGCGGACACTGAAGCTTTCTTT. Translation gives CASSQADTEAFF.

The J gene is TRBJ2-3, the V gene TRBV19; 7 nucleotides match TRBD2. Per the germline V gene, CDR1 is LNHDA and CDR2 is SQIVND (reference sequence). The CDR3 runs 16 residues. Trimming removed 3 bases from V and 2 bases from J; junction bases left unmatched: 8. The CDR3 here is CASSIQGGGDTDTQYF. The CDR3 bases are TGTGCCAGTAGTATTCAAGGCGGGGGAGACACAGATACGCAGTATTTT.

The chain couples TRBV13 to TRBJ1-5; D may be TRBD1 (5 bases). This CDR3 contains 14 residues. With 3 bases removed from V and 3 bases from J, the gap between germline ends came to 9 bases. Germline values: CDR1 PRHDT, CDR2 FYEKMQ (reference sequence). Here the CDR3 DNA reads TGTGCCAGCAGCTTGAGACAGTCCAATCAGCCCCAGCATTTT. Translating gives CASSLRQSNQPQHF.

This CDR3 reads CASSLGIEQYF. The CDR3 bases are TGTGCCAGCAGCTTGGGCATCGAGCAGTACTTC. J is TRBJ2-5 and V is TRBV5-4; D remains ambiguous. Judging by the DNA end, TRBJ2-7 fits better; the J call may be wrong. This CDR3 is built from 11 residues. The V gene's germline CDR1 is SGHNT and CDR2 YYREEE (reference sequence).

The gene calls are TRBV10-3 and TRBJ1-6, with TRBD1 matching 9 bases. The CDR3 sequence is 16 residues long. The junction had 11 bases not matched to a gene; V was cut back by 6 bases and J by 8 bases. The germline gives CDR1 ENHRY, CDR2 SYGVKD. The CDR3 reads CAISEGGTGPYSPLHF. CDR3 nucleotides: TGTGCCATCAGCGAGGGAGGGACAGGGCCGTATTCACCCCTCCACTTT.

The V gene is TRBV27, the J gene TRBJ2-1; tentatively, D is TRBD1 (6 bases). With 4 bases removed from V and 7 bases from J, the gap between germline ends came to 26 bases. CDR1 MNHEY and CDR2 SMNVEV come from the germline V gene (reference sequence). This CDR3 is built from 18 residues. CDR3 residues: CASSSPLSVGALNNEQFF. Written as DNA, the CDR3 is TGTGCCAGCAGTTCGCCTCTTTCAGTGGGGGCGCTTAATAATGAGCAGTTCTTC.

This clone turned up a few times. This chain connects TRBV27 to TRBJ2-7; 7 bases align to TRBD1. With 8 bases clipped from V and 4 bases from J, the junction kept 5 bases outside the gene matches. Germline lookup yields CDR1 MNHEY and CDR2 SMNVEV (reference sequence). The CDR3 covers 12 residues. The CDR3 reads CASGDSLYEQYF. The CDR3 DNA reads TGTGCCAGCGGGGACAGTCTATACGAGCAGTACTTC.

This clone appeared a single time. V is TRBV27 and J is TRBJ2-3, with a tentative D call TRBD1 (7 bases). This CDR3 spans 15 amino acids. The V gene lost 6 bases and the J gene lost 2 bases, with 15 bases spanning the gap. The V gene's germline CDR1 is MNHEY and CDR2 SMNVEV (reference sequence). The CDR3: CASSPEEGATDTQYF. The CDR3, as DNA: TGTGCCAGCAGCCCGGAGGAGGGGGCCACAGATACGCAGTATTTT.

This chain joins TRBV7-6 and TRBJ1-2; D is ambiguous. The CDR3 totals 14 residues. V lost 3 bases and J 7 bases, leaving 15 bases between the germline ends. Germline assignment: CDR1 SGHVS and CDR2 FNYEAQ. The CDR3 is CASSFDGVYLGYTF. CDR3 nucleotide sequence: TGTGCCAGCAGCTTCGACGGGGTTTACCTTGGCTACACCTTC.

The V call is TRBV27, the J call TRBJ2-7, with D possibly TRBD2 on 5 matching bases. CDR3 length equals 13 residues. CDR1 MNHEY and CDR2 SMNVEV come from the germline V gene (reference sequence). The ends were cut back, 2 bases at V and 1 base at J, with 6 bases in the middle. The CDR3 coding sequence is TGTGCCAGCAGTTTAGAGGGATCCTACGAGCAGTACTTC. Protein: CASSLEGSYEQYF.

The chain joins TRBV27 to TRBJ1-5; weak D call: TRBD1 (5 bases). The CDR3 covers 12 residues. V was pared by 8 bases and J by 4 bases, with 9 bases between. Germline lookup yields CDR1 MNHEY and CDR2 SMNVEV (reference sequence). The CDR3 DNA reads TGTGCCAGCGGGGCGTTGAATCAGCCCCAGCATTTT. This codes for CASGALNQPQHF.

The rearrangement uses TRBV27 and TRBJ2-1; 7 bases match TRBD1. CDR1 MNHEY and CDR2 SMNVEV come from the germline V gene (reference sequence). Trimming at V came to 7 bases and at J to 7 bases, leaving 10 bases not matched to a gene. The CDR3 loop spans 14 amino acids. This CDR3 reads CASTHRGVGNEQFF. The CDR3 nucleotides are TGTGCCAGCACCCACAGGGGCGTGGGAAATGAGCAGTTCTTC.

This clone was seen a few times. The chain combines TRBV6-5 with TRBJ1-6, with D maybe TRBD1 (5 bases). The CDR3 runs 14 residues. The V gene's germline CDR1 is MNHEY and CDR2 SVGAGI. V dropped 0 bases and J dropped 5 bases, with 5 bases sitting between them. The CDR3 nucleotides are TGTGCCAGCAGTTACTCAGGGGATAATTCACCCCTCCACTTT. It translates to CASSYSGDNSPLHF.

This clone was detected only once. The chain has TRBV7-9 and TRBJ2-7, with TRBD1 matching over 7 bases. With 5 bases clipped from V and 2 bases from J, the junction kept 3 bases outside the gene matches. The germline V gene encodes CDR1 SEHNR and CDR2 FQNEAQ (reference sequence). This CDR3 has 13 residues. CDR3 DNA: TGTGCCAGCAGCCAGGGACAGCCCTACGAGCAGTACTTC. Translation: CASSQGQPYEQYF.

This clone occurred a few times. The same CDR3 also results from other DNA sequences found in this sample. Here the CDR3 reads CASSVRGRDYGYTF. CDR3 sequence (DNA): TGTGCCAGTAGTGTCAGGGGGCGCGACTATGGCTACACCTTC. The chain employs TRBV19 and TRBJ1-2; TRBD1 aligns across 8 bases. In germline, CDR1 is LNHDA, CDR2 SQIVND (reference sequence). The CDR3 runs to 14 residues. The junction had 5 bases not matched to a gene; V was cut back by 5 bases and J by 3 bases. Combining the CDR3 with reference TRBV19 and TRBJ1-2 gives the whole variable domain DGGITQSPKYLFRKEGQNVTLSCEQNLNHDAMYWYRQDPGQGLRLIYYSQIVNDFQKGDIAEGYSVSREKKESFPLTVTSAQKNPTAFYLCASSVRGRDYGYTFGSGTRLTVV.

The rearrangement uses TRBV6-6 and TRBJ1-2; 11 bases fit TRBD1. The trim removed 7 bases at V and 5 bases at J, leaving 12 bases unmatched. The CDR3 is 16 residues long. Germline V lookup: CDR1 MNHNY, CDR2 SVGAGI (reference sequence). This CDR3 reads CASTKGQGASSYGYTF. The DNA for the CDR3 is TGTGCCAGCACAAAAGGACAGGGGGCTTCGTCGTATGGCTACACCTTC.

This clone was detected only a few times. J is TRBJ2-7 and V is TRBV11-2; TRBD1 matches at 8 bases. CDR1 and CDR2 from the germline V gene are SGHAT and FQNNGV. With 3 bases clipped from V and 4 bases from J, the junction kept 5 bases outside the gene matches. The CDR3 consists of 14 residues. DNA for the CDR3: TGTGCCAGCAGCTTCGGGACAGGCAGTTACGAGCAGTACTTC. It encodes CASSFGTGSYEQYF. The full variable domain, completed using reference TRBV11-2 and TRBJ2-7, is EAGVAQSPRYKIIEKRQSVAFWCNPISGHATLYWYQQILGQGPKLLIQFQNNGVVDDSQLPKDRFSAERLKGVDSTLKIQPAKLEDSAVYLCASSFGTGSYEQYFGPGTRLTVT.

The V call is TRBV7-3, the J call TRBJ2-3; D is unclear. V was clipped by 3 bases and J by 0 bases, with 4 bases between them. CDR3 length: 13 amino acids. Germline-derived CDR1 and CDR2 are SGHTA and FQGTGA. The CDR3 loop is CASSFGSTDTQYF. The CDR3 DNA reads TGTGCCAGCAGCTTCGGGAGCACAGATACGCAGTATTTT.

This chain uses TRBV11-1 with TRBJ2-3, with D possibly matching TRBD2 (5 bases). CDR3 length equals 17 residues. CDR1 and CDR2 (germline): SGHAT, FQDESV (reference sequence). The V gene lost 1 base and the J gene lost 3 bases, with 17 bases spanning the gap. In DNA form, the CDR3 reads TGTGCCAGCAGCTTAGGGGTTGGGAGCATGAGGACAGATACGCAGTATTTT. It specifies CASSLGVGSMRTDTQYF.

This chain connects TRBV13 to TRBJ2-7, with TRBD1 as a possible D gene (6 bases). The CDR3 consists of 16 residues. The germline CDR1 and CDR2 sequences are PRHDT and FYEKMQ (reference sequence). V shed 5 bases and J shed 2 bases, with 19 bases lying between them. CDR3 nucleotides: TGTGCCAGCAGCCCCCAGGACAGAGGGGCCGCCTACGAGCAGTACTTC. Translating gives CASSPQDRGAAYEQYF. Together with reference TRBV13 and TRBJ2-7, the CDR3 gives the full variable domain: AAGVIQSPRHLIKEKRETATLKCYPIPRHDTVYWYQQGPGQDPQFLISFYEKMQSDKGSIPDRFSAQQFSDYHSELNMSSLELGDSALYFCASSPQDRGAAYEQYFGPGTRLTVT.

This sequence joins TRBV2 and TRBJ1-2, with D possibly matching TRBD1 (6 bases). V was cut by 4 bases and J by 4 bases, with 13 bases left in between. This CDR3 has 14 amino acids. Germline loops: CDR1 SNHLY, CDR2 FYNNEI. The CDR3 sequence: CASSADSLTYGYTF. CDR3 in DNA: TGTGCCAGCAGTGCGGACAGCCTCACCTATGGCTACACCTTC.

This clone was picked up a small number of times. The rearrangement joins TRBV10-3 to TRBJ1-5; 8 nucleotides line up with TRBD1. V shed 2 bases and J 7 bases; nucleotides not matched to a gene: 7. Per the germline V gene, CDR1 is ENHRY and CDR2 is SYGVKD. The CDR3 covers 15 residues. This CDR3 is CAISEGTGGPQPQHF. The CDR3 DNA is TGTGCCATCAGTGAGGGGACAGGAGGGCCCCAGCCCCAGCATTTT.